A selection of T cell receptor beta chains follows, all from one sample in a study of monozygotic twins with cystic fibrosis. Method: immunoSEQ multiplex PCR; TCRdb's copy keeps in-frame clones and lacks some. The repertoire holds 30,000 to 40,000 clones, with over 60% as singletons. Sequencing was performed on blood. These receptors were obtained from a girl between 5 and 17 years old with cystic fibrosis. CDR3s include the opening cysteine and the closing phenylalanine or tryptophan. Each record gives: V gene, J gene, D gene, clone size, CDR3 DNA, CDR3 protein. D genes are given only for firm matches. Clone size appears in some rows only: once, few, many, or a class for an expanded clone.

>TRBV11-3|TRBJ2-1|TRBD1|NA
TGTGCCAGCAGCATCCGACAGGGGGCAAATGAGCAGTTCTTC
CASSIRQGANEQFF
>TRBV19|TRBJ1-1|NA|NA
TGTGCCAGTACCTATGGACCAGAAGGGAACACTGAAGCTTTCTTT
CASTYGPEGNTEAFF
>TRBV23-1|TRBJ2-3|TRBD2|once
TGCGCCAGCAGACCGGGACTATACGTCTTCTGCACAGATACGCAGTATTTT
CASRPGLYVFCTDTQYF
>TRBV19|TRBJ1-1|NA|NA
TGTGCCAGTAGTATAGCAGTCGGTCTGATTAACACTGAAGCTTTCTTT
CASSIAVGLINTEAFF
>TRBV14|TRBJ2-1|NA|NA
TGTGCCAGCAGCCATTTAGCGGACCCCAACAATGAGCAGTTCTTC
CASSHLADPNNEQFF
>TRBV29-1|TRBJ1-1|NA|NA
TGCAGCGTTGATTCCGGACGCCCGAAGGGCACTGAAGCTTTCTTT
CSVDSGRPKGTEAFF
>TRBV19|TRBJ1-1|TRBD1|NA
TGTGCCAGTAGTACGAAGGACAGGGCGAACACTGAAGCTTTCTTT
CASSTKDRANTEAFF
>TRBV30|TRBJ1-1|NA|few
TGTGCCTGGAAGAAAGGTGGCACTGAAGCTTTCTTT
CAWKKGGTEAFF
>TRBV30|TRBJ2-1|TRBD2|NA
TGTGCCTGGAGTGAGGGTAGCGGGATCTACAATGAGCAGTTCTTC
CAWSEGSGIYNEQFF
>TRBV6-6|TRBJ1-2|NA|NA
TGTGCCAGCAGTTATAGGGAAGACTATGGCTACACCTTC
CASSYREDYGYTF
>TRBV14|TRBJ2-3|TRBD2|NA
TGTGCCAGCAGCCATTTTGTTAGCGGGAGGCCCACTAGCACAGATACGCAGTATTTT
CASSHFVSGRPTSTDTQYF
>TRBV7-2|TRBJ1-2|NA|NA
TGTGCCAGCAGCTTAGTCGTCTGGGGGGCCGCCTATGGCTACACCTTC
CASSLVVWGAAYGYTF
>TRBV7-2|TRBJ1-2|NA|once
TGTGCCAGCGGGCAGGGCGGAATTAACTATGGCTACACCTTC
CASGQGGINYGYTF
>TRBV4-3|TRBJ2-7|NA|NA
TGCGCCAGCAGCCAAGAACGGACTGGCGCCTCCTACGAGCAGTACTTC
CASSQERTGASYEQYF
>TRBV5-3|TRBJ2-5|TRBD2|NA
TGTGCCAGAAGCTTGGCGGTGACTAGCGGTCAAGAGACCCAGTACTTC
CARSLAVTSGQETQYF
>TRBV19|TRBJ2-1|NA|NA
TGTGCCAGTAGTATAGGGCGGAGCTACAATGAGCAGTTCTTC
CASSIGRSYNEQFF
>TRBV4-3|TRBJ2-1|NA|NA
TGCGCCAGCAGCCAATACGGCAGCTCCTACAATGAGCAGTTCTTC
CASSQYGSSYNEQFF
>TRBV27|TRBJ1-4|TRBD1|NA
TGTGCCAGCAGGGGACAGGGAGATAATGAAAAACTGTTTTTT
CASRGQGDNEKLFF
>TRBV5-4|TRBJ1-1|TRBD1|once
TGTGCCAGCAGCATTCGGGACAGGTTAACTGAAGCTTTCTTT
CASSIRDRLTEAFF
>TRBV4-2|TRBJ2-7|NA|NA
TGTGCCAGCAGCCATGACCCGGGGCAGGGCCTCTCCTACGAGCAGTACTTC
CASSHDPGQGLSYEQYF
>TRBV7-7|TRBJ2-1|TRBD1|NA
TGTGCCAGCAGCTTAGACCCTTTAGGACAGGGGGCGCGATTGAATGAGCAGTTCTTC
CASSLDPLGQGARLNEQFF
>TRBV5-6|TRBJ1-1|NA|NA
TGTGCCAGCAGCCCCTTGGGGAGGACTGAAGCTTTCTTT
CASSPLGRTEAFF
>TRBV6-5|TRBJ1-1|NA|NA
TGTGCCAGCAGTTATTTAGGGGAGATGAACACTGAAGCTTTCTTT
CASSYLGEMNTEAFF
>TRBV5-6|TRBJ2-5|NA|NA
TGTGCCAGCAGCTTATCAGGAGAGACCCAGTACTTC
CASSLSGETQYF
>TRBV25-1|TRBJ1-1|TRBD1|NA
TGTGCCAGCAGTGCTCTGACAGGGGGGCTGGCTTTCTTT
CASSALTGGLAFF
>TRBV6-6|TRBJ2-7|NA|NA
TGTGCCAGCACCCAAGGGTCCTACGAGCAGTACTTC
CASTQGSYEQYF
>TRBV15|TRBJ2-3|TRBD1|NA
TGTGCCACCTGCGAGGGGGCGGAGGATACGCAGTATTTT
CATCEGAEDTQYF
>TRBV30|TRBJ1-1|NA|NA
TGTGCCTGGATGAGGGAGTTGAACACTGAAGCTTTCTTT
CAWMRELNTEAFF
>TRBV5-1|TRBJ2-7|NA|NA
TGCGCCAGCAGCGGGACGACCCCCCACGAGCAGTACTTC
CASSGTTPHEQYF
>TRBV7-6|TRBJ2-7|NA|NA
TGTGCCAGCAGCTTATTTAGCGGATGGCCCCCGTACGAGCAGTACTTC
CASSLFSGWPPYEQYF
>TRBV7-9|TRBJ1-2|NA|NA
TGTGCCAGCAGCTTGCTTTCCAGGTCAAACGCGAACTATGGCTACACCTTC
CASSLLSRSNANYGYTF
>TRBV5-1|TRBJ2-2|NA|NA
TGCGCCAGCAGCTCGGCCCCGGGACTCCGGCGGGATACCGGGGAGCTGTTTTTT
CASSSAPGLRRDTGELFF
>TRBV7-8|TRBJ2-3|NA|NA
TGTGCCAGCAGCTTACGCCCGGGGGAAAATACGCAGTATTTT
CASSLRPGENTQYF
>TRBV7-9|TRBJ2-1|NA|few
TGTGCCAGCAGGCACATCCGGAATGAGCAGTTCTTC
CASRHIRNEQFF
>TRBV27|TRBJ1-2|NA|NA
TGTGCCAGCAGGCCGACAGAGAACAATGGCTACACCTTC
CASRPTENNGYTF
>TRBV2|TRBJ2-2|NA|NA
TGTGCCAGCAGTGCTCTACGGAACACCGGGGAGCTGTTTTTT
CASSALRNTGELFF
>TRBV25-1|TRBJ1-5|TRBD1|NA
TGTGCCAGCAGTGGAAAGACAGGGGATAATCAGCCCCAGCATTTT
CASSGKTGDNQPQHF
>TRBV30|TRBJ2-7|TRBD2|NA
TGTGCCTGGAGTGTACCGGGACTAGCCTACGAGCAGTACTTC
CAWSVPGLAYEQYF